The T cell receptor beta chain under discussion was sequenced for a study of response to subunit inactivated influenza vaccine. TCRdb independently ran MiXCR on the RT-PCR reads; one entry per CDR3 protein. The sample holds some 480,000 distinct CDR3 sequences, approximately 9.9% seen once. Overall study results and limits: There was a suggestion from the authors that each seasonal influenza vaccination recruits few new T cells.

The sample holds many counts of this clonotype. Its antigen is undetermined. The CDR3 loop spans 14 amino acids. Per the germline V gene, CDR1 is GTSNPN and CDR2 is SVGIG (reference sequence). V was clipped by 1 base and J by 5 bases; unmatched bases: 6. The V and J genes are TRBV30 and TRBJ2-7, with 9 bases matching TRBD1. The sequenced sample was PBMCs from blood, obtained about 6 weeks after vaccination. This TCR was sampled from a man aged 50 to 59 who received an inactivated influenza vaccine. CDR3 loop: CAWSAGQGWNEQYF. Written as DNA, the CDR3 is TGTGCCTGGAGTGCTGGACAGGGGTGGAACGAGCAGTACTTC.